This TCR beta chain was captured by sequencing in a study of T-cell memory formation after mild COVID-19. General observations from the study: Clonal second-wave expansions that peaked on day 37 had unconfirmed SARS-CoV-2 specificity. Day 15 to 85 contracting clones showed balanced CD4/CD8; later expanders leaned CD4+.

TCRdb independently ran MiXCR on the 5' RACE reads; one entry per CDR3 protein. The sample carries 400,000 to 500,000 distinct CDR3 sequences, 15% to 25% recorded once. Germline V gene data show CDR1 as SGHVS and CDR2 as FNYEAQ. The CDR3 has 18 amino acids. Unmatched junction bases numbered 9, after V lost 1 base and J lost 5 bases. This clonotype appeared a few times. Its antigen is currently unknown. The origin of this receptor is an adult woman who had mild COVID-19 (a few samples of this study predate the infection). Cell type and time point are not known. This chain connects TRBV7-6 to TRBJ2-2; 11 nucleotides match TRBD2. Source material: PBMCs or a T cell subset sorted from them (not recorded which). The CDR3 sequence is CASSLDPGLAGGTGELFF. CDR3 sequence (DNA): TGTGCCAGCAGCTTAGATCCGGGTCTAGCGGGAGGAACCGGGGAGCTGTTTTTT.